These T cell receptor beta chains were read from a single sample in a study of shared clonotypes between healthy human individuals. Libraries were prepared by immunoSEQ multiplex PCR; TCRdb keeps only in-frame clonotypes and omits some of them. The data show about 2.2 million clones, about 93% seen once. Sequencing was carried out using naive CD8+ T cells from PBMCs. These receptors were obtained from a man in his late teens or twenties in good health. Some clones in this sample may be carry-over from other donors' samples. CDR3s include the opening cysteine and the closing phenylalanine or tryptophan. A D gene is named only where the DNA matches it firmly. Clone size is given for some rows only: seen once, a few or many times, or a class if the clone is expanded.

J: TRBJ2-3
D: TRBD2
V: TRBV11-2
size: -
CDR3: CASSSREASTDTQYF
DNA: TGTGCCAGCAGCTCGCGGGAGGCTAGCACAGATACGCAGTATTTT

J: TRBJ2-2
D: -
V: TRBV4-2
size: -
CDR3: CASSSGSYLDPGELFF
DNA: TGTGCCAGCAGCTCCGGCAGCTATCTGGATCCCGGGGAGCTGTTTTTT

J: TRBJ2-4
D: -
V: TRBV29-1
size: -
CDR3: CSAARGTTAKNIQYF
DNA: TGCAGCGCCGCCCGGGGGACCACTGCCAAAAACATTCAGTACTTC

J: TRBJ2-7
D: -
V: TRBV7-9
size: -
CDR3: CASSLEGSFSSDEQYF
DNA: TGTGCCAGCAGCTTAGAAGGGAGTTTCAGTAGCGACGAGCAGTACTTC

J: TRBJ1-4
D: TRBD1
V: TRBV19
size: -
CDR3: CASSITRPTGVYEKLFF
DNA: TGTGCCAGTAGTATTACACGGCCTACAGGGGTGTATGAAAAACTGTTTTTT

J: TRBJ1-1
D: -
V: TRBV5-4
size: -
CDR3: CASSFVGGPTEAFF
DNA: TGTGCCAGCAGCTTCGTCGGGGGGCCCACTGAAGCTTTCTTT

J: TRBJ1-2
D: -
V: TRBV5-6
size: -
CDR3: CASSYGTDYTF
DNA: TGTGCCAGCAGCTACGGGACCGATTACACCTTC

J: TRBJ2-7
D: -
V: TRBV27
size: -
CDR3: CASSPGRASYEQYF
DNA: TGTGCCAGCAGTCCCGGACGCGCCTCCTACGAGCAGTACTTC

J: TRBJ2-3
D: TRBD2
V: TRBV2
size: -
CDR3: CASRERLAGLTDTQYF
DNA: TGTGCCAGCCGTGAAAGACTAGCGGGCCTCACAGATACGCAGTATTTT

J: TRBJ2-2
D: -
V: TRBV2
size: -
CDR3: CASKGSDTGELFF
DNA: TGTGCCAGCAAGGGCAGTGACACCGGGGAGCTGTTTTTT

J: TRBJ1-2
D: TRBD1
V: TRBV27
size: -
CDR3: CASSISPAGGLNYGYTF
DNA: TGTGCCAGCAGTATCAGTCCCGCAGGGGGCCTTAACTATGGCTACACCTTC

J: TRBJ2-2
D: -
V: TRBV4-1
size: -
CDR3: CASSQDEGGPPLAELFF
DNA: TGCGCCAGCAGCCAAGATGAGGGAGGTCCACCCCTCGCGGAGCTGTTTTTT

J: TRBJ2-1
D: TRBD2
V: TRBV10-3
size: -
CDR3: CAIGDRLAGGPSPSNNEQFF
DNA: TGTGCCATCGGAGACCGACTAGCGGGAGGGCCCAGCCCTTCTAACAATGAGCAGTTCTTC

J: TRBJ2-5
D: TRBD2
V: TRBV11-2
size: -
CDR3: CASSHTAGALPPEQYF
DNA: TGTGCCAGCAGTCATACTGCGGGAGCGCTCCCTCCTGAGCAGTACTTC

J: TRBJ2-5
D: -
V: TRBV4-1
size: -
CDR3: CASSHGRGEAAETQYF
DNA: TGCGCCAGCAGCCACGGAAGGGGGGAGGCCGCAGAGACCCAGTACTTC

J: TRBJ2-2
D: TRBD1
V: TRBV28
size: -
CDR3: CASSSDRVTGELFF
DNA: TGTGCCAGCAGCTCTGACAGGGTGACCGGGGAGCTGTTTTTT

J: TRBJ2-5
D: -
V: TRBV7-2
size: -
CDR3: CASSPGETQYF
DNA: TGTGCCAGCAGCCCCGGAGAGACCCAGTACTTC

J: TRBJ1-5
D: -
V: TRBV7-9
size: few
CDR3: CASSSTDQGLYQPQHF
DNA: TGTGCCAGCAGCTCGACAGATCAGGGCCTCTATCAGCCCCAGCATTTT

J: TRBJ2-1
D: -
V: TRBV9
size: -
CDR3: CASSPVGIPRPYNEQFF
DNA: TGTGCCAGCAGCCCCGTCGGGATCCCTAGGCCCTACAATGAGCAGTTCTTC

J: TRBJ2-1
D: -
V: TRBV4-1
size: -
CDR3: CATSSGNEQFF
DNA: TGCGCCACATCTTCGGGGAATGAGCAGTTCTTC

J: TRBJ2-2
D: -
V: TRBV9
size: once
CDR3: CASSVAGSNTGELFF
DNA: TGTGCCAGCAGCGTGGCAGGGTCGAACACCGGGGAGCTGTTTTTT

J: TRBJ2-5
D: -
V: TRBV19
size: once
CDR3: CASSNRETQYF
DNA: TGTGCCAGTAGTAATCGAGAGACCCAGTACTTC

J: TRBJ2-7
D: TRBD2
V: TRBV6-6
size: -
CDR3: CASILAGGSYEQYF
DNA: TGTGCCAGCATATTAGCGGGAGGCTCCTACGAGCAGTACTTC

J: TRBJ2-1
D: -
V: TRBV5-8
size: -
CDR3: CASSFGGRYSSYNEQFF
DNA: TGTGCCAGCAGCTTTGGGGGGAGGTATAGCTCCTACAATGAGCAGTTCTTC

J: TRBJ2-5
D: TRBD2
V: TRBV9
size: many
CDR3: CASSASGTSEETQYF
DNA: TGTGCCAGCAGCGCTTCCGGGACTAGTGAGGAGACCCAGTACTTC

J: TRBJ2-1
D: TRBD2
V: TRBV19
size: -
CDR3: CASSMTGGRAPNEQFF
DNA: TGTGCCAGTAGTATGACTGGCGGGAGGGCCCCAAATGAGCAGTTCTTC

J: TRBJ2-2
D: -
V: TRBV7-9
size: -
CDR3: CASSERSPGTPGTRELFF
DNA: TGTGCCAGCAGCGAGAGGTCCCCCGGGACTCCCGGGACCCGGGAGCTGTTTTTT

J: TRBJ2-1
D: TRBD1
V: TRBV6-1
size: -
CDR3: CASSDQTGPNSYNEQFF
DNA: TGTGCCAGCAGTGACCAGACAGGGCCAAACTCCTACAATGAGCAGTTCTTC

J: TRBJ1-1
D: -
V: TRBV27
size: -
CDR3: CASSPPGEPLTEAFF
DNA: TGTGCCAGCAGTCCACCCGGGGAACCACTCACTGAAGCTTTCTTT

J: TRBJ1-2
D: TRBD1
V: TRBV7-9
size: -
CDR3: CASSSNRQGTSNYGYTF
DNA: TGTGCCAGCAGCTCCAATAGACAGGGGACGTCTAACTATGGCTACACCTTC

J: TRBJ1-1
D: -
V: TRBV10-3
size: -
CDR3: CATLGGGDAFF
DNA: TGTGCCACCTTGGGGGGGGGAGACGCTTTCTTT

J: TRBJ2-1
D: TRBD2
V: TRBV27
size: -
CDR3: CASSMAGVAYNEQFF
DNA: TGTGCCAGCAGCATGGCGGGAGTAGCCTACAATGAGCAGTTCTTC

J: TRBJ1-1
D: -
V: TRBV28
size: few
CDR3: CASSLGRRPSEAFF
DNA: TGTGCCAGCAGTTTGGGCAGGCGCCCCTCAGAAGCTTTCTTT

J: TRBJ2-1
D: -
V: TRBV19
size: -
CDR3: CASSIPGPPYNEQFF
DNA: TGTGCCAGTAGTATTCCAGGACCGCCATACAATGAGCAGTTCTTC

J: TRBJ2-5
D: TRBD1
V: TRBV28
size: -
CDR3: CASSLATGAPIETQYF
DNA: TGTGCCAGCAGTTTAGCGACAGGGGCTCCCATAGAGACCCAGTACTTC

J: TRBJ2-1
D: TRBD1
V: TRBV9
size: once
CDR3: CASSVEQGAYNEQFF
DNA: TGTGCCAGCAGCGTGGAACAGGGGGCCTACAATGAGCAGTTCTTC